One sample yielded the 32 T cell receptor beta chains listed below, sequenced in a study of blood T cell repertoires in COVID-19. The repertoire was sequenced with immunoSEQ multiplex PCR; TCRdb's copy has only in-frame clones and lacks some. Of around 130,000 clones listed, roughly 71% are singletons. The material sequenced was peripheral blood. Receptor source: a man older than 75 with acute or convalescent COVID-19.

The V gene is TRBV7-8, the J gene TRBJ1-4, with TRBD1 matching 8 bases. This CDR3 has 15 residues. V lost 5 bases and J lost 5; bases outside the gene matches: 7. The V gene's germline CDR1 is SGHVS and CDR2 FQNEAQ. The CDR3 spells CASSPGQGRNEKLFF. CDR3 coding DNA: TGTGCCAGCAGCCCAGGACAGGGTAGAAATGAAAAACTGTTTTTT.

The V call is TRBV5-6, the J call TRBJ2-5, with TRBD2 identical over 7 bases. The junction had 6 bases not matched to a gene; V was cut back by 3 bases and J by 4 bases. This CDR3 region has 14 residues. Germline values: CDR1 SGHDT, CDR2 YYEEEE. DNA for the CDR3: TGTGCCAGCAGCTGGCGGGAGACTACAGAGACCCAGTACTTC. Amino acid sequence: CASSWRETTETQYF.

The chain employs TRBV6-5 and TRBJ1-2; D not resolved. The germline gives CDR1 MNHEY, CDR2 SVGAGI. The length of the CDR3 is 15 residues. Trimming stripped 2 bases from V and 4 bases from J, with 14 bases between. The CDR3 DNA reads as TGTGCCAGCAGTTACCGGGGAGGAGAGGCCTATGGCTACACCTTC. Encoded protein: CASSYRGGEAYGYTF.

This clone was detected a few times. CDR3 region: CASIRGTTGELFF. CDR3 sequence (DNA): TGTGCCAGCATTCGGGGGACCACCGGGGAGCTGTTTTTT. This chain uses TRBV11-2 with TRBJ2-2; tentatively, D is TRBD2 (6 bases). The germline V and J ends were trimmed by 7 bases and 4 bases, with 10 bases remaining between them. CDR1 and CDR2 (germline): SGHAT, FQNNGV. The CDR3 is 13 residues long.

The chain combines TRBV13 with TRBJ2-7; TRBD2 is a possible D gene (6 bases). V was cut by 4 bases and J by 2 bases, with 12 bases left in between. There are 14 residues in the CDR3. In germline, CDR1 is PRHDT, CDR2 FYEKMQ (reference sequence). CDR3 coding DNA: TGTGCCAGCAGCTCGAGACTAGTACCCTACGAGCAGTACTTC. Translating it yields CASSSRLVPYEQYF.

This chain links TRBV10-3 with TRBJ2-1; 10 bases are shared with TRBD2. The CDR3 runs 18 residues. In germline, CDR1 is ENHRY, CDR2 SYGVKD. Unmatched junction bases numbered 12, after V lost 4 bases and J lost 3 bases. CDR3 in amino acids: CAISAGVAGGTRYNEQFF. CDR3 nucleotides: TGTGCCATCAGTGCCGGGGTAGCGGGGGGTACACGCTACAATGAGCAGTTCTTC.

The chain uses TRBV11-2 and TRBJ1-1; 9 bases fit TRBD1. V gave up 5 bases and J gave up 0 bases; unmatched junction bases: 4. CDR3 length equals 15 residues. The V gene's germline CDR1 is SGHAT and CDR2 FQNNGV. CDR3 in amino acids: CASSRRQGVNTEAFF. In DNA, the CDR3 is TGTGCCAGCAGCCGGAGACAGGGGGTGAACACTGAAGCTTTCTTT.

This chain connects TRBV6-5 to TRBJ2-7, with 8 bases aligning to TRBD2. CDR3 length equals 14 residues. Germline CDR1 reads MNHEY; CDR2 reads SVGAGI. V shed 6 bases and J 0 bases; nucleotides not matched to a gene: 4. The chain's CDR3 is CASRAGTSSYEQYF. CDR3 nucleotides: TGTGCCAGCAGGGCCGGGACTAGCTCCTACGAGCAGTACTTC.

On this clone: The same CDR3 arises from other DNA sequences in this sample as well. J is TRBJ1-5 and V is TRBV5-1; possibly TRBD1 for D (5 bases). CDR1 is SGHRS and CDR2 is YFSETQ in the germline V gene. The CDR3 length is 15 residues. V was trimmed by 0 bases and J by 0 bases, leaving 7 bases between them. This chain's CDR3 is CASSLEGDSNQPQHF. In DNA, the CDR3 is TGCGCCAGCAGCTTGGAAGGGGATAGCAATCAGCCCCAGCATTTT.

In its sample, this clone was seen a few times. This sample includes further DNA sequences coding for the same CDR3. In nucleotides, the CDR3 is TGTGCCAGCAGCTTAGCCCAAAGCAATCAGCCCCAGCATTTT. Amino acid sequence: CASSLAQSNQPQHF. The chain uses TRBV7-9 and TRBJ1-5; D not resolved. V was clipped by 0 bases and J by 1 base, with 4 bases between them. CDR1 and CDR2 from the germline V gene are SEHNR and FQNEAQ (reference sequence). The CDR3 has 14 amino acids.

This rearrangement joins TRBV18 to TRBJ1-2, with D tentatively TRBD1 (6 bases). The germline V gene has CDR1 KGHSH and CDR2 LQKENI. CDR3 length: 15 amino acids. Trimming cost V 3 bases and J 7 bases, with 18 bases left between them. The CDR3, as DNA: TGTGCCAGCTCACCCCTACGGGGGGCGAATCGTGGCTACACCTTC. Amino acid sequence: CASSPLRGANRGYTF.

The chain is built from TRBV6-1 and TRBJ2-4; possible D gene TRBD2, 5 bases. V lost 2 bases and J 6 bases, leaving 14 bases between the germline ends. CDR3 length: 15 amino acids. Germline V lookup: CDR1 MNHNS, CDR2 SASEGT. The CDR3 loop reads CASSEFGVAGNIQYF. In DNA, the CDR3 is TGTGCCAGCAGTGAATTTGGGGTGGCGGGAAACATTCAGTACTTC.

This chain joins TRBV19 and TRBJ2-7; 8 nucleotides match TRBD1. V shed 3 bases and J 1 base; nucleotides not matched to a gene: 5. The CDR3 totals 15 residues. Germline V lookup: CDR1 LNHDA, CDR2 SQIVND (reference sequence). The CDR3 reads CASSMGQGASYEQYF. CDR3 nucleotide sequence: TGTGCCAGTAGTATGGGGCAGGGGGCTTCCTACGAGCAGTACTTC.

V is TRBV6-6 and J is TRBJ1-6, with 11 bases that match TRBD1. V lost 5 bases and J lost 0; bases outside the gene matches: 6. Germline V gene sequence: CDR1 MNHNY, CDR2 SVGAGI (reference sequence). The CDR3 consists of 18 residues. CDR3 sequence reads: CASSRGTGGSSYNSPLHF. In DNA form, the CDR3 reads TGTGCCAGCAGTCGCGGGACAGGGGGTAGCTCCTATAATTCACCCCTCCACTTT.

V is TRBV7-8 and J is TRBJ1-6; a possible D gene is TRBD1 (5 bases). Germline loops: CDR1 SGHVS, CDR2 FQNEAQ. The ends were cut back, 2 bases at V and 8 bases at J, with 22 bases in the middle. The CDR3 spans 18 residues. Here the CDR3 DNA reads TGTGCCAGCAGCTTACGGACGGGAGAACCATGGGGGTATTCACCCCTCCACTTT. It codes for CASSLRTGEPWGYSPLHF.

V is TRBV2 and J is TRBJ1-6, with 9 bases aligning to TRBD1. The CDR3 is made up of 13 amino acids. Germline CDR1 SNHLY, CDR2 FYNNEI. The V segment lost 8 bases and the J segment 8 bases; nucleotides outside the gene matches: 4. CDR3 protein: CASVGQGDSPLHF. The CDR3 bases are TGTGCCAGCGTGGGACAGGGAGATTCACCCCTCCACTTT.

This chain links TRBV27 with TRBJ1-5, with D maybe TRBD1 (5 bases). Germline V gene data show CDR1 as MNHEY and CDR2 as SMNVEV (reference sequence). V was shortened by 0 bases and J by 4 bases, with 13 bases between the two germline ends. CDR3 length equals 16 residues. CDR3 loop: CASSLSSGTYNQPQHF. The DNA for the CDR3 is TGTGCCAGCAGTTTATCATCTGGGACTTATAATCAGCCCCAGCATTTT.

V and J are TRBV7-2 and TRBJ2-1; TRBD2 agrees at 11 bases. This CDR3 has 19 residues. The germline gives CDR1 SGHTA, CDR2 FQGNSA. The junction had 17 bases not matched to a gene; V was cut back by 5 bases and J by 5 bases. The CDR3 reads CASSRKGTSGWISNNEQFF. CDR3 coding DNA: TGTGCCAGCAGCCGGAAAGGGACTAGCGGTTGGATTTCTAACAATGAGCAGTTCTTC. The variable domain in full, with the rest retrieved from reference TRBV7-2 and TRBJ2-1, is GAGVSQSPSNKVTEKGKDVELRCDPISGHTALYWYRQSLGQGLEFLIYFQGNSAPDKSGLPSDRFSAERTGGSVSTLTIQRTQQEDSAVYLCASSRKGTSGWISNNEQFFGPGTRLTVL.

The chain employs TRBV9 and TRBJ2-1; 8 nucleotides match TRBD2. CDR1 and CDR2 (germline): SGDLS, YYNGEE. The V and J ends lost 2 bases and 11 bases, in that order; junction bases with no gene match: 3. The CDR3 has 12 amino acids. The CDR3 sequence is CASSVTGGKQFF. The CDR3 DNA follows: TGTGCCAGCAGCGTGACGGGGGGGAAGCAGTTCTTC.

The chain carries TRBV9 and TRBJ2-1; 12 nucleotides align to TRBD2. V lost 4 bases and J lost 7; bases outside the gene matches: 6. The germline CDR1 and CDR2 sequences are SGDLS and YYNGEE. This CDR3 has 15 residues. The CDR3, as DNA: TGTGCCAGCAGCTCCCTAGCGGGGGGGCGTAATGAGCAGTTCTTC. Translating gives CASSSLAGGRNEQFF.

In its sample, this clone was seen a few times. The V gene is TRBV30, the J gene TRBJ2-3; TRBD2 matches 14 bases. Germline trimming cut 6 bases from V and 5 bases from J; bases unmatched to any gene: 7. The CDR3 has 15 residues. Per the germline V gene, CDR1 is GTSNPN and CDR2 is SVGIG (reference sequence). The CDR3 DNA reads as TGTGCCTGCAAGACTAGCGGGGGGGCCGGAGATACGCAGTATTTT. Its translation is CACKTSGGAGDTQYF.

The rearrangement uses TRBV5-6 and TRBJ2-3; maybe TRBD2 (5 bases). The CDR3 loop spans 16 amino acids. Germline CDR1 and CDR2: SGHDT and YYEEEE. The V gene lost 3 bases and the J gene lost 7 bases, with 21 bases spanning the gap. CDR3 amino acids: CASSSERTREVNTQYF. The DNA of the CDR3 is TGTGCCAGCAGCTCCGAGCGGACTCGCGAGGTGAATACGCAGTATTTT.

This chain joins TRBV10-3 and TRBJ2-7; D is perhaps TRBD2 (6 bases). The germline gives CDR1 ENHRY, CDR2 SYGVKD. The V and J ends lost 3 bases and 7 bases respectively, with 13 bases between them. The CDR3 length is 13 residues. Written as DNA, the CDR3 is TGTGCCATCAGTGATCGACTAGAGGGGGAGCAGTACTTC. It specifies CAISDRLEGEQYF.

CDR3 sequence (DNA): TGTGCCAGCAGCTCGGGACAAGAGACCCAGTACTTC. Translation: CASSSGQETQYF. V gene TRBV11-2 combines with J gene TRBJ2-5, with D tentatively TRBD2 (5 bases). The germline gives CDR1 SGHAT, CDR2 FQNNGV. The CDR3 has 12 amino acids. V dropped 4 bases and J dropped 2 bases, with 5 bases sitting between them.

The rearrangement joins TRBV28 to TRBJ1-1; D is uncertain. The V end was cut by 3 bases, the J end by 5 bases, with 16 bases between. Germline V CDR1 and CDR2: MDHEN, SYDVKM. There are 15 residues in the CDR3. DNA of the CDR3: TGTGCCAGCAGTTTCACACTCACCGGGAGTACTGAAGCTTTCTTT. This encodes CASSFTLTGSTEAFF.

This clone occurred a few times. The chain has TRBV6-6 and TRBJ1-5, with 9 bases that match TRBD1. V was clipped by 10 bases and J by 5 bases; unmatched bases: 9. Germline V gene lookup returns CDR1 MNHNY and CDR2 SVGAGI (reference sequence). The CDR3 is made up of 14 amino acids. In DNA form, the CDR3 reads TGTGCCACTCACAAAGGGACAGGGTATCAGCCCCAGCATTTT. This translates into CATHKGTGYQPQHF.

V is TRBV5-6 and J is TRBJ2-7, with TRBD1 matching 7 bases. V trimming: 0 bases; J trimming: 7 bases; junction bases outside the gene matches: 4. CDR3 size: 13 residues. Germline CDR1 and CDR2: SGHDT and YYEEEE. Written as DNA, the CDR3 is TGTGCCAGCAGCTTGGGCCAGGGGGTTGAGCAGTACTTC. Amino acid sequence: CASSLGQGVEQYF.

V and J are TRBV7-9 and TRBJ2-7; TRBD2 matches at 14 bases. V lost 2 bases to trimming and J lost 0 bases; unmatched junction nucleotides: 9. Germline CDR1 SEHNR, CDR2 FQNEAQ (reference sequence). This CDR3 is built from 19 residues. As DNA, the CDR3 is TGTGCCAGCAGCTTAACGGGGACTAGCGGGGGCCCGAGCTCCTACGAGCAGTACTTC. It translates to CASSLTGTSGGPSSYEQYF.

This rearrangement joins TRBV5-6 to TRBJ2-3; tentative D call: TRBD1 (6 bases). The germline V gene encodes CDR1 SGHDT and CDR2 YYEEEE. This CDR3 has 14 residues. V was trimmed by 4 bases and J by 0 bases, leaving 9 bases between them. This CDR3 reads CASSQTGSTDTQYF. CDR3 sequence (DNA): TGTGCCAGCAGCCAGACAGGCAGCACAGATACGCAGTATTTT.

The rearrangement joins TRBV28 to TRBJ1-6, with TRBD1 matching 11 bases. Per germline, CDR1 MDHEN and CDR2 SYDVKM. This CDR3 is 15 amino acids long. V was clipped by 6 bases and J by 9 bases; unmatched bases: 7. The CDR3 nucleotides read TGTGCCAGCAGGGGGGGACAGGGGGGTAGTTCACCCCTCCACTTT. It is translated as CASRGGQGGSSPLHF.

The genes are TRBV6-2 or TRBV6-3 and TRBJ1-6; no firm D call. Germline V lookup: CDR1 MNHEY, CDR2 SVGEGT. The CDR3 loop spans 12 amino acids. V dropped 5 bases and J dropped 10 bases, with 9 bases sitting between them. For the CDR3, the DNA is TGTGCCAGCAGTCGGGCGGGATCACCCCTCCACTTT. The encoded protein is CASSRAGSPLHF.

A single count supports this clone. The CDR3 region has the DNA TGTGCCAGCAGCAAAGCGCTAGTAAGGGACAGTCTTAATGAAAAACTGTTTTTT. Protein product: CASSKALVRDSLNEKLFF. The chain links TRBV21-1 to TRBJ1-4; TRBD1 is the table's D call and was not checked against the DNA. TRBV21-1 is a recognized pseudogene. The CDR3 has 18 residues.